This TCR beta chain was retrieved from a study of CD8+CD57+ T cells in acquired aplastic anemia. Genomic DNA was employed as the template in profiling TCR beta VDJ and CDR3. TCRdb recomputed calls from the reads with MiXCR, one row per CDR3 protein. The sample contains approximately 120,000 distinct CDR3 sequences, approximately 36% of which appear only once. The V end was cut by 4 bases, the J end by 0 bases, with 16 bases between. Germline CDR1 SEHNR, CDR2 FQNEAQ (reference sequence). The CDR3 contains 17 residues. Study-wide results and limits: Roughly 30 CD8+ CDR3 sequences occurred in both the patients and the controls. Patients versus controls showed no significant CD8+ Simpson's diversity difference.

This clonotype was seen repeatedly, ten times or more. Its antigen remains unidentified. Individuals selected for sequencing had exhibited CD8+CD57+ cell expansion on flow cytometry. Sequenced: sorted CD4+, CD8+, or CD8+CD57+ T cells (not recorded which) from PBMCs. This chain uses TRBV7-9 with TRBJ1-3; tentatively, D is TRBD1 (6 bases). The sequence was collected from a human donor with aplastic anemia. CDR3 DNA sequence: TGTGCCAGCAGCTCAGGCCCCCTGACAGGCTCTGGAAACACCATATATTTT. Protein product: CASSSGPLTGSGNTIYF.